The 26 T cell receptor beta chains presented below share a single source sample, sequenced in a study of CD8 T cells in Susac syndrome. RNA amounts of roughly 0.45 to 1 ug underwent reverse transcription with random hexamers. Each CDR3 protein gets one entry after TCRdb re-called the immunoSEQ multiplex PCR reads with MiXCR. The profile shows 150,000 to 200,000 distinct CDR3 sequences, roughly 95% of them singletons. The sequenced sample was CD4+ T cells from PBMCs. Receptors originate from a human donor with multiple sclerosis.

The DNA for the CDR3 is TGTGCCAGTAGTATAGAGGCGGGAACTGGGGCCAACGTCCTGACTTTC. Protein: CASSIEAGTGANVLTF. The chain uses TRBV19 and TRBJ2-6, with D perhaps TRBD2 (6 bases). Germline values: CDR1 LNHDA, CDR2 SQIVND (reference sequence). The V end was cut by 0 bases, the J end by 2 bases, with 8 bases between. The CDR3 contains 16 residues.

This clonotype has a single count. The chain has TRBV5-6 and TRBJ1-2, with TRBD1 matching over 8 bases. V lost 4 bases and J lost 3; bases outside the gene matches: 5. The length of the CDR3 is 14 residues. CDR1 SGHDT and CDR2 YYEEEE come from the germline V gene. The CDR3 DNA follows: TGTGCCAGCAGCCCGGACAGGGCCTACTATGGCTACACCTTC. It translates to CASSPDRAYYGYTF.

The CDR3 coding sequence is TGCGCCAGCAGCCGGCGGGAGGATGGGGCCAACGTCCTGACTTTC. It specifies CASSRREDGANVLTF. The chain uses TRBV4-1 and TRBJ2-6; 8 bases agree with TRBD2. Germline V gene data show CDR1 as MGHRA and CDR2 as YSYEKL. V lost 4 bases to trimming and J lost 3 bases; unmatched junction nucleotides: 2. This CDR3 has 15 amino acids.

CDR3 amino acids: CAWRAKTGKRVNTEAFF. DNA of the CDR3: TGTGCCTGGAGGGCCAAGACAGGGAAGAGGGTGAACACTGAAGCTTTCTTT. This chain links TRBV30 with TRBJ1-1, with 7 bases identical to TRBD1. The CDR3 is 17 residues long. J lost 0 bases, V lost 3 bases, and 13 bases had no gene match. CDR1 GTSNPN and CDR2 SVGIG come from the germline V gene (reference sequence).

The chain uses TRBV3-1 and TRBJ1-1; D not resolved. CDR1 is LGHDT, CDR2 YNNKEL, per germline (reference sequence). The CDR3 has 15 residues. Trimming shortened V by 6 bases and J by 1 base, and 15 bases separated the two germline ends. CDR3 coding DNA: TGTGCCAGCAGTACGCACGGCGTGAAGAACACTGAAGCTTTCTTT. This sequence encodes CASSTHGVKNTEAFF.

The V and J genes are TRBV6-4 and TRBJ2-3; 14 positions agree with TRBD2. The CDR3 covers 15 residues. The ends lost 1 base at V and 7 bases at J; junction bases unmatched: 1. CDR1 is MRHNA and CDR2 is SNTAGT in the germline V gene. The CDR3 loop is CASSDWTSGRHTQYF. The CDR3 nucleotides read TGTGCCAGCAGTGACTGGACTAGCGGGAGGCATACGCAGTATTTT.

CDR3 sequence: CASPTTVQLSGYTF. The CDR3 DNA sequence: TGTGCCAGCCCGACGACAGTTCAGCTCTCTGGCTACACCTTC. The chain uses TRBV6-1 and TRBJ1-2, with a tentative D call TRBD1 (5 bases). This CDR3 is 14 amino acids long. Germline CDR1 and CDR2: MNHNS and SASEGT. Trimming removed 8 bases at V and 7 bases at J, with 20 bases between.

The gene calls are TRBV5-6 and TRBJ2-7; 7 bases map to TRBD1. Germline CDR1 is SGHDT and CDR2 is YYEEEE. There are 15 residues in the CDR3. V gave up 4 bases and J gave up 5 bases; unmatched junction bases: 12. CDR3 residues: CASSPRQGAFDEQYF. CDR3 coding DNA: TGTGCCAGCAGCCCGAGACAGGGTGCTTTCGACGAGCAGTACTTC.

CDR3 loop: CASGLAETQYF. CDR3 DNA sequence: TGTGCCAGTGGACTAGCGGAGACCCAGTACTTC. The chain recombines TRBV19 with TRBJ2-5, with TRBD2 matching over 9 bases. The CDR3 contains 11 residues. Germline CDR1 reads LNHDA; CDR2 reads SQIVND (reference sequence). V dropped 8 bases and J dropped 5; count of bases not matched to a gene: 0.

The J gene is TRBJ2-3, the V gene TRBV10-3, with 8 bases matching TRBD1. The ends lost 6 bases at V and 2 bases at J; junction bases unmatched: 4. Looked up from germline, CDR1 is ENHRY and CDR2 is SYGVKD. The CDR3 length is 14 residues. CDR3 in amino acids: CAIRGDRSTDTQYF. The CDR3 nucleotides are TGTGCCATCAGAGGGGACAGGTCCACAGATACGCAGTATTTT.

V and J are TRBV12-3 or TRBV12-4 and TRBJ2-2, with 9 positions matching TRBD1. With 6 bases clipped from V and 8 bases from J, the junction kept 7 bases outside the gene matches. The CDR3 spans 14 residues. CDR3 DNA: TGTGCCAGCAGACGGACAGGGGAGGAAGGGGAGCTGTTTTTT. Translated: CASRRTGEEGELFF.

This chain uses TRBV28 with TRBJ1-5; 8 bases line up with TRBD1. V trimming: 4 bases; J trimming: 6 bases; junction bases outside the gene matches: 8. This CDR3 has 15 residues. Looked up from germline, CDR1 is MDHEN and CDR2 is SYDVKM. CDR3 nucleotide sequence: TGTGCCAGCAGTTCGGGACAGGCAACGGCTCAGCCCCAGCATTTT. This codes for CASSSGQATAQPQHF. Drawing the rest from reference TRBV28 and TRBJ1-5, the complete variable domain is DVKVTQSSRYLVKRTGEKVFLECVQDMDHENMFWYRQDPGLGLRLIYFSYDVKMKEKGDIPEGYSVSREKKERFSLILESASTNQTSMYLCASSSGQATAQPQHFGDGTRLSIL.

The rearrangement links TRBV12-3 or TRBV12-4 to TRBJ1-1, with 7 bases matching TRBD1. The V and J ends lost 6 bases and 0 bases, in that order; junction bases with no gene match: 4. This CDR3 has 14 amino acids. The CDR3 loop reads CASRLGQMNTEAFF. CDR3 DNA: TGTGCCAGCAGGTTGGGACAGATGAACACTGAAGCTTTCTTT.

V gene TRBV4-1 combines with J gene TRBJ1-1; D may be TRBD1 (6 bases). V lost 1 base, J lost 1 base, and 13 bases lay in between. In germline, CDR1 is MGHRA, CDR2 YSYEKL. This CDR3 has 16 residues. The DNA for the CDR3 is TGCGCCAGCAGCCAAGCTACAGGGTTTTGGAACACTGAAGCTTTCTTT. Amino acids: CASSQATGFWNTEAFF.

The chain employs TRBV7-9 and TRBJ2-1; D tentatively reads TRBD1 or TRBD2 (5 bases each). Trimming took off 1 base at V and 8 bases at J, with 15 bases between the two ends. Germline V CDR1 and CDR2: SEHNR, FQNEAQ (reference sequence). CDR3 length equals 15 residues. The CDR3: CASSLGSPRGYEQFF. The CDR3 nucleotides read TGTGCCAGCAGCTTAGGAAGTCCGAGGGGCTATGAGCAGTTCTTC.

The rearrangement joins TRBV3-1 to TRBJ1-5; weak D call: TRBD1 (5 bases). Trimming pared 0 bases from V and 2 bases from J, leaving 11 bases between. Germline V gene data show CDR1 as LGHDT and CDR2 as YNNKEL (reference sequence). This CDR3 spans 16 amino acids. CDR3 in amino acids: CASSQEGAAGNQPQHF. CDR3 coding DNA: TGTGCCAGCAGCCAAGAAGGGGCTGCTGGCAATCAGCCCCAGCATTTT.

CDR3 coding DNA: TGCGCCAGCAGCCTGCGGGACGGGGATACGCAGTATTTT. Amino acids: CASSLRDGDTQYF. J is TRBJ2-3 and V is TRBV5-1, with D perhaps matching TRBD2 (6 bases). CDR1 and CDR2 from the germline V gene are SGHRS and YFSETQ. Trimming stripped 4 bases from V and 6 bases from J, with 12 bases between. The CDR3 is 13 residues long.

The V call is TRBV6-1, the J call TRBJ2-5, with D hard to call. CDR3 size: 15 residues. Germline CDR1 reads MNHNS; CDR2 reads SASEGT. Trimming removed 1 base at V and 5 bases at J, with 14 bases between. The CDR3 is CASSEVVSVGETQYF. CDR3 nucleotides: TGTGCCAGCAGTGAAGTCGTCAGTGTTGGGGAGACCCAGTACTTC.

The chain recombines TRBV7-9 with TRBJ1-5; tentative D call: TRBD1 (6 bases). Germline V gene data show CDR1 as SEHNR and CDR2 as FQNEAQ (reference sequence). Trimming shortened V by 2 bases and J by 5 bases, and 10 bases separated the two germline ends. The CDR3 totals 14 residues. The DNA for the CDR3 is TGTGCCAGCAGCTTAATGGGGGGCGATCAGCCCCAGCATTTT. Its protein product is CASSLMGGDQPQHF.

CDR3 protein: CASRLDTSGNTIYF. Here the CDR3 DNA reads TGTGCCAGCAGACTAGACACCTCTGGAAACACCATATATTTT. This rearrangement joins TRBV6-5 to TRBJ1-3; no clear D gene. V lost 6 bases to trimming and J lost 0 bases, with 9 bases between them. The CDR3 length is 14 residues. Germline CDR1 and CDR2: MNHEY and SVGAGI.

This chain's CDR3 is CATTAAGGSEKLFF. The CDR3 DNA reads as TGTGCCACCACGGCGGCAGGGGGGAGTGAAAAACTGTTTTTT. The rearrangement links TRBV25-1 to TRBJ1-4; 7 bases map to TRBD1. The length of the CDR3 is 14 residues. V gave up 10 bases and J gave up 7 bases; unmatched junction bases: 12. In germline, CDR1 is MGHDK, CDR2 SYGVNS.

The chain combines TRBV5-4 with TRBJ1-2; 8 positions match TRBD1. With 4 bases clipped from V and 3 bases from J, the junction kept 8 bases outside the gene matches. Germline assignment: CDR1 SGHNT and CDR2 YYREEE (reference sequence). This CDR3 has 15 residues. The CDR3 protein is CASSANRGEYYGYTF. The DNA of the CDR3 is TGTGCCAGCAGCGCTAACAGGGGGGAGTACTATGGCTACACCTTC.

The chain has TRBV25-1 and TRBJ2-2; 9 nucleotides agree with TRBD1. Trimming removed 4 bases from V and 1 base from J; junction bases left unmatched: 7. The CDR3 runs to 17 residues. The germline V gene encodes CDR1 MGHDK and CDR2 SYGVNS. Here the CDR3 reads CASSAGSDRGNTGELFF. The CDR3 DNA sequence: TGTGCCAGCAGTGCTGGCTCGGACAGGGGGAACACCGGGGAGCTGTTTTTT.

The rearrangement joins TRBV18 to TRBJ1-2, with TRBD1 identical over 8 bases. The CDR3 is 13 amino acids. Germline V gives CDR1 KGHSH, CDR2 LQKENI. V gave up 5 bases and J gave up 3 bases; unmatched junction bases: 2. The CDR3 region has the DNA TGTGCCAGCTCATCGGACAGGGACTATGGCTACACCTTC. As protein: CASSSDRDYGYTF.

The chain employs TRBV7-9 and TRBJ2-5; maybe TRBD1 (6 bases). V was shortened by 8 bases and J by 8 bases, with 21 bases between the two germline ends. The CDR3 is made up of 14 amino acids. Germline loops: CDR1 SEHNR, CDR2 FQNEAQ (reference sequence). CDR3 nucleotide sequence: TGTGCCAGCGCATACGGGACATCGGGGCCTACCCAGTACTTC. This gives the protein CASAYGTSGPTQYF.

The V call is TRBV10-3, the J call TRBJ1-2, with D unclear. Germline lookup yields CDR1 ENHRY and CDR2 SYGVKD. The V end lost 3 bases, the J end lost 8 bases, and 10 bases lay between the germline ends. The CDR3 has 12 residues. DNA of the CDR3: TGTGCCATCAGTGACTCGGCCTGGGGCTACACCTTC. Amino acid sequence: CAISDSAWGYTF.